This T cell receptor (beta chain) was recovered during a study of blood T cell repertoires in COVID-19. Looking at the study overall: Donors in the United States, Italy and Spain gave samples during acute or convalescent COVID-19. In each case, the material was cDNA or gDNA derived from T cells, B-cell-depleted T cells, or PBMCs.

The CDR3 sequence is 14 residues long. The junction had 5 bases not matched to a gene; V was cut back by 6 bases and J by 4 bases. Germline CDR1 is MNHNY and CDR2 is SVGAGI (reference sequence). In the original analysis: The authors estimated nucleated cell counts from reference gene primer amplification. Clones were sequenced by immunoSEQ multiplex PCR, and TCRdb holds only the in-frame ones, with some missing. That table is the source of V, J and clone size, and D and trimming were worked out from the DNA. The repertoire holds about 300,000 clones, with more than 70% as singletons. Sequencing used peripheral blood. This sequence originates from a woman aged 45-65 years with acute or convalescent COVID-19. This rearrangement joins TRBV6-6 to TRBJ1-5; TRBD1 agrees at 8 bases. This CDR3 is CASSPRQGNQPQHF. CDR3 sequence (DNA): TGTGCCAGCAGCCCAAGACAGGGGAATCAGCCCCAGCATTTT.